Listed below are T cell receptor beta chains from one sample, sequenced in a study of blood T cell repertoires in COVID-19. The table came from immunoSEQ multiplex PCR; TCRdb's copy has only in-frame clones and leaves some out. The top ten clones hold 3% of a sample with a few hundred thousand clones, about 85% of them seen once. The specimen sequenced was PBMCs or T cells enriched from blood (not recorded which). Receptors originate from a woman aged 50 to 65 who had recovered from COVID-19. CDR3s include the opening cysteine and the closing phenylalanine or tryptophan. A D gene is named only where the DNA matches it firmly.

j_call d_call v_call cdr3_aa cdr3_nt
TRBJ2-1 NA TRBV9 CASSVESGPKQFF TGTGCCAGCAGCGTAGAGAGCGGGCCTAAGCAGTTCTTC
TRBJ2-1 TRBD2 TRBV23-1 CASIPDSGLATLSYNEQFF TGCGCCAGCATACCGGACTCGGGACTAGCAACCCTATCCTACAATGAGCAGTTCTTC
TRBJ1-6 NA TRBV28 CASSLWSDNSPLHF TGTGCCAGCAGTTTATGGTCGGATAATTCACCCCTCCACTTT
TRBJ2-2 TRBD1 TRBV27 CASSLGQGRRETGELFF TGTGCCAGCAGTCTGGGACAGGGGAGAAGAGAGACCGGGGAGCTGTTTTTT
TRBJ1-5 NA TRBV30 CAWSDLGGQPQHF TGTGCCTGGAGTGATTTGGGGGGTCAGCCCCAGCATTTT
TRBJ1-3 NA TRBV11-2 CASSLAGGNTIYF TGTGCCAGCAGCTTAGCGGGTGGAAACACCATATATTTT
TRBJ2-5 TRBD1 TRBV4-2 CASSQDLRGLETQYF TGTGCCAGCAGCCAAGATCTAAGGGGGCTTGAGACCCAGTACTTC
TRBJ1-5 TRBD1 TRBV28 CASRLRDSPNQPQHF TGTGCCAGCAGACTCCGGGACAGTCCCAATCAGCCCCAGCATTTT
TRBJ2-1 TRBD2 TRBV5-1 CASATSGGGYNEQFF TGCGCCAGCGCTACTAGCGGGGGCGGCTACAATGAGCAGTTCTTC
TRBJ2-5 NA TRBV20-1 CSASSEETQYF TGCAGTGCTTCTAGCGAAGAGACCCAGTACTTC
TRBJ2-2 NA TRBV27 CASSLTGLVITGELFF TGTGCCAGCAGTTTAACTGGTCTAGTTATCACCGGGGAGCTGTTTTTT
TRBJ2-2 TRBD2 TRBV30 CAWSVLSSGSSNTGELFF TGTGCCTGGAGTGTACTTTCTAGCGGGAGTAGCAACACCGGGGAGCTGTTTTTT
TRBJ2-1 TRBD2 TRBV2 CASRASGRASNEQFF TGTGCCAGCAGGGCTAGCGGGAGGGCCAGCAATGAGCAGTTCTTC
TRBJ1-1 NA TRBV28 CASTPERGKNTEAFF TGTGCCAGCACCCCGGAAAGGGGCAAGAACACTGAAGCTTTCTTT